The 21 T cell receptor beta chains reported below all come from one sample, sequenced in a study of CD8 T cells in Susac syndrome. Reverse transcription used about 0.45 to 1 ug RNA and random hexamers. TCRdb re-called the immunoSEQ multiplex PCR reads through MiXCR, storing one row per CDR3 protein. The data contain fewer than 350,000 distinct CDR3 sequences, about 91% of them singletons. The specimen sequenced was CD8+ T cells from PBMCs. The receptor source for this set is a human donor with multiple sclerosis.

The rearrangement joins TRBV5-1 to TRBJ2-1; D unresolved. The CDR3 runs to 15 residues. V gave up 4 bases and J gave up 8 bases, with 19 bases separating them. Germline V gene lookup returns CDR1 SGHRS and CDR2 YFSETQ. The CDR3 DNA sequence: TGCGCCAGCAGCGCTACCGAAAGGATCCCGGATGAGCAGTTCTTC. Protein: CASSATERIPDEQFF.

CDR3 in amino acids: CASSQDSRDLEQFF. As DNA, the CDR3 is TGTGCCAGCAGCCAAGATTCCCGGGACCTAGAGCAGTTCTTC. The chain couples TRBV3-1 to TRBJ2-1; D is perhaps TRBD1 or TRBD2 (5 bases each). CDR1 LGHDT and CDR2 YNNKEL come from the germline V gene (reference sequence). The CDR3 consists of 14 residues. The V gene lost 0 bases and the J gene lost 10 bases, with 13 bases spanning the gap.

The gene calls are TRBV20-1 and TRBJ2-7, with 10 nucleotides matching TRBD1. The CDR3 extends over 15 amino acids. The J segment lost 0 bases and the V segment lost 3 bases, leaving 5 bases of the junction unmatched. Germline-derived CDR1 and CDR2 are DFQATT and SNEGSKA (reference sequence). Here the CDR3 reads CSARAGTGDSYEQYF. Written as DNA, the CDR3 is TGCAGTGCTAGGGCCGGGACAGGGGACTCCTACGAGCAGTACTTC.

J is TRBJ1-2 and V is TRBV2; the D gene is possibly TRBD1 (6 bases). Looked up from germline, CDR1 is SNHLY and CDR2 is FYNNEI. Trimming shortened V by 4 bases and J by 4 bases, and 19 bases separated the two germline ends. The CDR3 spans 16 residues. The CDR3 sequence: CASSGPKVGGLYGYTF. DNA of the CDR3: TGTGCCAGCAGTGGTCCGAAGGTGGGGGGCCTCTATGGCTACACCTTC. Drawing the rest from reference TRBV2 and TRBJ1-2, the complete variable domain is EPEVTQTPSHQVTQMGQEVILRCVPISNHLYFYWYRQILGQKVEFLVSFYNNEISEKSEIFDDQFSVERPDGSNFTLKIRSTKLEDSAMYFCASSGPKVGGLYGYTFGSGTRLTVV.

The chain combines TRBV7-9 with TRBJ2-5; D gene unclear. The V end was cut by 2 bases, the J end by 4 bases, with 8 bases between. This CDR3 has 13 residues. Germline assignment: CDR1 SEHNR and CDR2 FQNEAQ (reference sequence). The DNA of the CDR3 is TGTGCCAGCAGCTTAAGCTCTCGAGAGACCCAGTACTTC. This translates into CASSLSSRETQYF.

This clonotype came up once. The genes are TRBV30 and TRBJ2-1; tentatively, D is TRBD1 (6 bases). Germline V gene lookup returns CDR1 GTSNPN and CDR2 SVGIG (reference sequence). Deletions cut 0 bases from V and 5 bases from J, with 11 bases between. This CDR3 spans 14 amino acids. This chain's CDR3 is CAWSVAGVHNEQFF. CDR3 DNA: TGTGCCTGGAGTGTAGCAGGGGTACACAATGAGCAGTTCTTC.

This clonotype was counted a single time. The V and J genes are TRBV15 and TRBJ2-1; TRBD2 matches at 9 bases. Per germline, CDR1 LNHNV and CDR2 YYDKDF (reference sequence). The CDR3 runs 15 residues. The J segment lost 7 bases and the V segment lost 1 base, leaving 5 bases of the junction unmatched. The CDR3 loop is CATSRGEREVNEQFF. DNA for the CDR3: TGTGCCACCAGCAGAGGTGAGCGGGAGGTAAATGAGCAGTTCTTC.

This chain joins TRBV6-2 or TRBV6-3 and TRBJ2-7; D unclear. The CDR3 is made up of 13 amino acids. The V and J ends lost 1 base and 3 bases respectively, with 7 bases between them. From germline, CDR1 is MNHEY and CDR2 SVGEGT. The CDR3 DNA reads as TGTGCCAGCAGTTACTTGGACGTCTACGAGCAGTACTTC. Its translation is CASSYLDVYEQYF.

The rearrangement uses TRBV30 and TRBJ2-3; possibly TRBD1 for D (5 bases). Germline V gives CDR1 GTSNPN, CDR2 SVGIG (reference sequence). V lost 1 base, J lost 3 bases, and 14 bases lay in between. This CDR3 has 15 amino acids. CDR3 residues: CAWSELQGRTDTQYF. The CDR3, as DNA: TGTGCCTGGAGTGAGCTTCAGGGCCGGACAGATACGCAGTATTTT.

The J gene is TRBJ2-1, the V gene TRBV5-1, with 7 nucleotides matching TRBD2. The germline gives CDR1 SGHRS, CDR2 YFSETQ. V lost 0 bases to trimming and J lost 0 bases; unmatched junction nucleotides: 21. The CDR3 is 22 residues long. The CDR3 DNA sequence: TGCGCCAGCAGCTTGGGCAGGGACCTAGCGGCCCACGACTTTACCTCCTACAATGAGCAGTTCTTC. This gives the protein CASSLGRDLAAHDFTSYNEQFF.

The chain combines TRBV7-9 with TRBJ2-7; a possible D gene is TRBD2 (5 bases). The germline CDR1 and CDR2 sequences are SEHNR and FQNEAQ (reference sequence). V was pared by 9 bases and J by 2 bases, with 14 bases between. The CDR3 is made up of 13 amino acids. CDR3 nucleotide sequence: TGTGCCAGTCTTGTAGAGGGAGCCTACGAGCAGTACTTC. Its protein is CASLVEGAYEQYF.

This chain joins TRBV27 and TRBJ1-2, with 8 bases lining up with TRBD1. CDR1 and CDR2 (germline): MNHEY, SMNVEV (reference sequence). The length of the CDR3 is 15 residues. V shed 7 bases, J shed 7 bases, and the junction held 14 bases outside the gene matches. Here the CDR3 DNA reads TGTGCCAGCACCCTCGGGGCAGGGGGCGCCAGTGGCTACACCTTC. Its translation is CASTLGAGGASGYTF.

The V call is TRBV7-9, the J call TRBJ1-4, with a weak D call TRBD1 (5 bases). The CDR3 totals 14 residues. Trimming left V 4 bases short and J 7 bases short, with 13 bases between. The germline V gene encodes CDR1 SEHNR and CDR2 FQNEAQ (reference sequence). CDR3 DNA sequence: TGTGCCAGCAGCTCCAGGGCTGGGGGTGAAAAACTGTTTTTT. Its protein is CASSSRAGGEKLFF.

This chain uses TRBV27 with TRBJ2-5; D unresolved. This CDR3 is 15 amino acids long. The V gene's germline CDR1 is MNHEY and CDR2 SMNVEV (reference sequence). The ends were cut back, 0 bases at V and 4 bases at J, with 12 bases in the middle. DNA of the CDR3: TGTGCCAGCAGTTTATCCCTTGCGGAACCAGAGACCCAGTACTTC. Translating gives CASSLSLAEPETQYF.

The J gene is TRBJ2-3, the V gene TRBV7-6, with no clear D. The CDR3 has 13 residues. The germline V gene has CDR1 SGHVS and CDR2 FNYEAQ. Between the trimmed V and J ends, which lost 10 bases and 0 bases, there was a span of 11 bases. The CDR3 DNA reads as TGTGCCACCTCTCCCCCTAGCACAGATACGCAGTATTTT. Protein product: CATSPPSTDTQYF.

The V call is TRBV7-2, the J call TRBJ2-3, with TRBD2 matching over 9 bases. This CDR3 region has 16 residues. Losses at the gene ends were 1 base for V and 5 bases for J; bases not matched to a gene: 7. CDR1 SGHTA and CDR2 FQGNSA come from the germline V gene. The CDR3, as DNA: TGTGCCAGCAGCTTAGTGTTAGCGGGAGTTGAAGATACGCAGTATTTT. Encoded protein: CASSLVLAGVEDTQYF.

The chain recombines TRBV6-2 or TRBV6-3 with TRBJ2-7; 7 positions match TRBD1. Germline V CDR1 and CDR2: MNHEY, SVGEGT. The CDR3 has 16 amino acids. Unmatched junction bases numbered 9, after V lost 2 bases and J lost 2 bases. CDR3 loop: CASSYEEDRLTYEQYF. Here the CDR3 DNA reads TGTGCCAGCAGTTACGAAGAGGACAGGTTGACCTACGAGCAGTACTTC.

The chain is built from TRBV12-3 or TRBV12-4 and TRBJ2-7, with D possibly being TRBD1 or TRBD2 (5 bases each). The CDR3 spans 14 residues. V lost 1 base and J 10 bases, leaving 17 bases between the germline ends. The CDR3 protein is CASSLGLEVGAQYF. The CDR3 region has the DNA TGTGCCAGCAGTTTAGGTTTAGAGGTCGGGGCACAGTACTTC.

The chain is built from TRBV29-1 and TRBJ2-1, with D maybe TRBD2 (6 bases). This CDR3 has 14 amino acids. Trimming removed 4 bases at V and 3 bases at J, with 13 bases between. The germline CDR1 and CDR2 sequences are SQVTM and ANQGSEA. CDR3 amino acids: CSVGFGGYYNEQFF. In DNA form, the CDR3 reads TGCAGCGTTGGTTTCGGGGGATACTACAATGAGCAGTTCTTC.

The chain employs TRBV20-1 and TRBJ1-1, with unresolved D. CDR3 length: 12 residues. Germline CDR1 reads DFQATT; CDR2 reads SNEGSKA (reference sequence). CDR3 region: CTHDLRMPEAFF. The CDR3, as DNA: TGCACGCATGACCTACGCATGCCTGAAGCTTTCTTT.

V and J are TRBV6-1 and TRBJ2-3; D is undetermined. Deletions cut 3 bases from V and 3 bases from J, with 7 bases between. Germline-derived CDR1 and CDR2 are MNHNS and SASEGT. There are 13 residues in the CDR3. The CDR3 sequence: CASSEWITDTQYF. CDR3 in DNA: TGTGCCAGCAGTGAGTGGATTACAGATACGCAGTATTTT.